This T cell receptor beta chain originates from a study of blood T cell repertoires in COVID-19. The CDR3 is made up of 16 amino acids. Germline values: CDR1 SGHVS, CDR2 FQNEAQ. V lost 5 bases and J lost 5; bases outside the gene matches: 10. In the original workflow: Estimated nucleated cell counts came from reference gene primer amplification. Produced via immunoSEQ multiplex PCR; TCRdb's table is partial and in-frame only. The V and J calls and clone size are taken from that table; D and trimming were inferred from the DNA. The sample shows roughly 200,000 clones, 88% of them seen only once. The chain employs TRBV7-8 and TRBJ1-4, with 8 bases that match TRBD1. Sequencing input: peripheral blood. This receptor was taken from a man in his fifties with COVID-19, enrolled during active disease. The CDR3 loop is CASSPSPGQENEKLFF. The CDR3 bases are TGTGCCAGCAGCCCAAGTCCGGGACAGGAAAATGAAAAACTGTTTTTT.